This T cell receptor (beta chain) is from a study of shared clonotypes between healthy human individuals. Study-wide results and limits: Tissues were not sampled, only blood, and their repertoires likely differ. Clonotype sharing across donors was expected to vary with sequencing depth.

Remarks on this clone: Its antigen is still unknown.

TCRdb's copy holds only in-frame clones and misses some; the assay was immunoSEQ multiplex PCR. The sample contains around 2.1 million clones, approximately 94% of which appear only once. Selected positively for CCR7 and CD45RO-negative, naive CD8 cells excluded terminally differentiated effector memory CD45RA+ cells. CDR1 and CDR2 from the germline V gene are SGHAT and FQNNGV. The CDR3 consists of 12 residues. Trimming took 4 bases from V and 2 from J, leaving 4 bases between them. This rearrangement joins TRBV11-2 to TRBJ2-3; D call uncertain. The sequencing sample was made of naive CD8+ T cells from PBMCs. The TCR originated in a man between 18 and 29 years old in good health. Some clones in this sample may be carry-over from other donors' samples. The CDR3 region is CASSYLTDTQYF. CDR3 DNA sequence: TGTGCCAGCAGCTACCTCACAGATACGCAGTATTTT.